This T cell receptor (beta chain) was observed in a study of T cells in localized non-small cell lung cancer. TCRdb's table, derived via immunoSEQ multiplex PCR, lists solely in-frame clones and lacks some. The sample carries around 16,000 clones, around 89% recorded once. V gave up 5 bases and J gave up 1 base, with 15 bases separating them. The CDR3 extends over 17 amino acids. Germline V lookup: CDR1 LGHNA, CDR2 YNFKEQ. This chain uses TRBV4-2 with TRBJ1-6; tentative D call: TRBD1 (5 bases). Sequencing was performed on peripheral blood, taken before any cancer treatment. The clonotype originates from a female donor of 60 years or more with stage III squamous cell lung carcinoma. CDR3 in amino acids: CASSFLQGSSYNSPLHF. The CDR3 DNA reads TGTGCCAGCAGCTTTCTGCAGGGCTCATCCTATAATTCACCCCTCCACTTT.